A selection of T cell receptor beta chains follows, all from one sample in a study of blood T cell repertoires in COVID-19. Profiled with immunoSEQ multiplex PCR; TCRdb holds only in-frame clones, not every one. Among some 390,000 clones listed, more than 75% were seen once. Sequencing input: peripheral blood. All receptors come from a human donor in a cohort sampled during active COVID-19. CDR3s include the opening cysteine and the closing phenylalanine or tryptophan. Each record gives: J gene, V gene, CDR3 protein.

J: TRBJ2-1; V: TRBV7-2; CDR3: CASSLMGADEQFF
J: TRBJ2-5; V: TRBV19; CDR3: CASSTGTGRRETQYF
J: TRBJ1-1; V: TRBV3-1/TRBV3-2; CDR3: CASSPRSGRAFF
J: TRBJ2-7; V: TRBV4-1; CDR3: CASSPNLGYEQYF
J: TRBJ2-5; V: TRBV29-1; CDR3: CSVVIGGEKETQYF
J: TRBJ1-4; V: TRBV7-8; CDR3: CASSLVEAATNEKLFF
J: TRBJ2-2; V: TRBV9; CDR3: CASTHDFLTGELFF
J: TRBJ2-2; V: TRBV5-5; CDR3: CASSLITTGELFF
J: TRBJ2-7; V: TRBV4-1; CDR3: CASSPTGTGATYEQYF
J: TRBJ2-7; V: TRBV4-2; CDR3: CASSQDSHRTISYEQYF
J: TRBJ1-5; V: TRBV19; CDR3: CASSIRGGNQPQHF
J: TRBJ2-5; V: TRBV13; CDR3: CASSLGLRGQETQYF
J: TRBJ2-1; V: TRBV10-3; CDR3: CAISVRTSLDEQFF
J: TRBJ2-7; V: TRBV5-6; CDR3: CASSLGPSASYEQYF
J: TRBJ2-3; V: TRBV28; CDR3: CATGGGARTDTQYF
J: TRBJ2-1; V: TRBV11-2; CDR3: CASSLEAGDNSYNEQFF
J: TRBJ2-7; V: TRBV5-1; CDR3: CASRIDGSYPAEQYF
J: TRBJ1-5; V: TRBV2; CDR3: CASSRQGQPQHF
J: TRBJ1-2; V: TRBV16; CDR3: CASSPQGEGYGYTF
J: TRBJ2-1; V: TRBV19; CDR3: CACSGRGSSYNEQFF